In its sample, the clone carrying this TCR beta chain was seen many times. Its antigen is not known. This specimen comes from a study of T cells in Graves' hyperthyroidism and ophthalmopathy. Overall study results and limits: Blood also held most thyroid clonotypes expanded beyond 0.001.

Each ophthalmopathy patient scored at least 3 on the Clinical Activity Score and at least 4 on NOSPECS grade, with duration under 3 months. The length of the CDR3 is 16 residues. V lost 0 bases and J lost 0, with 10 bases in between. In germline, CDR1 is LGHDT, CDR2 YNNKEL (reference sequence). From RNA transcripts, TCR beta CDR3 regions were amplified. First-round RT-PCR of the TCR CDR3 relied on the HTBI primer set. MiXCR, applied by TCRdb to the multiplex PCR reads, yields one record per CDR3 protein. This table holds some 350,000 distinct CDR3 sequences, around 13% found once. This clonotype was obtained from a woman in her forties with Graves' ophthalmopathy. The sequenced material came from blood. The rearrangement links TRBV3-1 to TRBJ2-3, with D perhaps given as TRBD1 or TRBD2 (5 bases each). CDR3 region: CASSQDVGASTDTQYF. CDR3 nucleotide sequence: TGTGCCAGCAGCCAAGATGTCGGGGCTAGCACAGATACGCAGTATTTT.